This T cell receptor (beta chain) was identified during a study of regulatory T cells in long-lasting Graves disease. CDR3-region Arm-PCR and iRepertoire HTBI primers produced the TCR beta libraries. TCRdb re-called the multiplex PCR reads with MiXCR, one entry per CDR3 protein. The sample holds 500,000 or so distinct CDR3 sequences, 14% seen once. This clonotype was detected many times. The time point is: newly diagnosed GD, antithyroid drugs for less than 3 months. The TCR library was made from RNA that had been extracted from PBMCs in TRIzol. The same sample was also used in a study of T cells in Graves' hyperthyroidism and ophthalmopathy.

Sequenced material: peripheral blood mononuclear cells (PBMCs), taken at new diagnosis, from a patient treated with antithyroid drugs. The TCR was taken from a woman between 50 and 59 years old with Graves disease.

This chain's CDR3 is CATSRDRVTPGGEAFF. The CDR3 DNA reads TGTGCCACCAGCAGAGATCGAGTCACTCCCGGAGGTGAAGCTTTCTTT. The V gene is TRBV15, the J gene TRBJ1-1; D uncertain. Germline lookup yields CDR1 LNHNV and CDR2 YYDKDF (reference sequence). CDR3 length: 16 amino acids. The V gene lost 0 bases and the J gene lost 7 bases, with 18 bases spanning the gap.